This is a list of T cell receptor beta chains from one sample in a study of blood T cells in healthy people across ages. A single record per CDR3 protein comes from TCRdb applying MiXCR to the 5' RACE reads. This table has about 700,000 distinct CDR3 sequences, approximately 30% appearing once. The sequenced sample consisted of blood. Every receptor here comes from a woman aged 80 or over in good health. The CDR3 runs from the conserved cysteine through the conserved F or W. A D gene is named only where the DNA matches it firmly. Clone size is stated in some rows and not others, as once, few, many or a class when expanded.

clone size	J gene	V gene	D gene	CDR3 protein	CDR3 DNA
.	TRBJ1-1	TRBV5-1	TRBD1	CASSLQGVESTEAFF	TGCGCCAGCAGTTTACAGGGGGTGGAAAGCACTGAAGCTTTCTTT
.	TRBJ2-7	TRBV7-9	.	CASNKQGYEQYF	TGTGCCAGCAACAAACAGGGTTACGAGCAGTACTTC
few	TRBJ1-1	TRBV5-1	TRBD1	CASSLVCQGAATEAFF	TGCGCCAGCAGCTTGGTCTGTCAGGGGGCCGCCACTGAAGCTTTCTTT
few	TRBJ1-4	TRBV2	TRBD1	CASSAPGQLNEKLFF	TGTGCCAGCAGCGCACCGGGACAGCTGAATGAAAAACTGTTTTTT
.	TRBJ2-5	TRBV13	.	CASSRNPLGGETQYF	TGTGCCAGCAGCCGGAACCCTTTAGGGGGGGAGACCCAGTACTTC
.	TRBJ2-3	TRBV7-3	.	CASSSTGERTDTRYF	TGTGCCAGCAGCTCGACGGGGGAACGCACAGATACGCGGTATTTT
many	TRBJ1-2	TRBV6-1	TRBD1	CASSIQGDYGYTF	TGTGCCAGCAGTATACAGGGGGACTATGGCTACACCTTC
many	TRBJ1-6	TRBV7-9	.	CASRPGGPNSPLHF	TGTGCCAGCAGGCCGGGAGGGCCCAATTCACCCCTCCACTTT
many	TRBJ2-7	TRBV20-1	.	CSAPDGALAGPEQYF	TGCAGTGCCCCGGACGGGGCTCTCGCAGGCCCTGAGCAGTACTTC
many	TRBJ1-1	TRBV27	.	CASSQKPWTEAFF	TGTGCCAGCAGCCAAAAACCCTGGACTGAAGCTTTCTTT
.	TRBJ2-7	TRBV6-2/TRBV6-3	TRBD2	CASRSSGGVYEQYF	TGTGCCAGCAGAAGTAGCGGGGGAGTTTACGAGCAGTACTTC
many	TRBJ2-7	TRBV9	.	CASARGLTLHEQYF	TGTGCCAGCGCCCGGGGCTTAACTCTCCACGAGCAGTACTTC
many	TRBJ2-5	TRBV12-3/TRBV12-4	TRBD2	CASTAGRGEETQYF	TGTGCCAGCACCGCTGGGCGGGGGGAAGAGACCCAGTACTTC
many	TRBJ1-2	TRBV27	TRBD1	CASKGTGALRNYGYTF	TGTGCCAGCAAGGGGACAGGGGCCCTAAGAAACTATGGCTACACCTTC
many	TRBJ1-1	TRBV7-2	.	CASSLIGSGGAEAFF	TGTGCCAGCAGCTTAATCGGATCGGGGGGGGCTGAAGCTTTCTTT
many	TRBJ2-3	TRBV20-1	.	CSAPGPNWGTDTQYF	TGCAGTGCTCCCGGACCAAATTGGGGCACAGATACGCAGTATTTT
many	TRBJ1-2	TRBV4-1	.	CASSQDQGREYGYTF	TGCGCCAGCAGCCAAGATCAGGGGCGCGAGTATGGCTACACCTTC
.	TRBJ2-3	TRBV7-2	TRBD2	CASTQETGLVTDTQYF	TGTGCCAGCACCCAGGAAACGGGACTAGTCACAGATACGCAGTATTTT
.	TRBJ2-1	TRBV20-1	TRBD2	CSASSGKSGVAYNEQFF	TGCAGTGCTAGTAGCGGGAAATCAGGGGTGGCCTACAATGAGCAGTTCTTC
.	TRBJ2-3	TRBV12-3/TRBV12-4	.	CASRLRGDAQYF	TGTGCCAGCAGATTAAGAGGAGATGCGCAGTATTTT
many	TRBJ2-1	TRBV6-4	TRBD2	CASSEFSLAGVNEQFF	TGTGCCAGCAGTGAATTTTCCCTAGCGGGGGTCAATGAGCAGTTCTTC
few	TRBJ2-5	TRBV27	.	CASKGSGRSIGQETQYF	TGTGCCAGCAAAGGTTCGGGCAGGTCGATAGGGCAAGAGACCCAGTACTTC
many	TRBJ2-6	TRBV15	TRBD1	CATSDRGRRGANVLTF	TGTGCCACCTCGGACAGGGGGCGAAGAGGGGCCAACGTCCTGACTTTC
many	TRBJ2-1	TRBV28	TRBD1	CASSRDRGKFF	TGTGCCAGCAGTCGGGACAGGGGGAAGTTCTTC
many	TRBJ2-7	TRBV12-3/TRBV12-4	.	CASSPLGRLSYEQYF	TGTGCCAGCAGTCCATTGGGACGTCTCTCCTACGAGCAGTACTTC
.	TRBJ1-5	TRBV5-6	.	CATGMSPGGTQHF	TGTGCCACAGGGATGAGCCCGGGTGGAACCCAGCATTTT
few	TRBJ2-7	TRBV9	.	CASSVGVQMGYNEQYF	TGTGCCAGCAGCGTAGGGGTCCAGATGGGCTACAATGAGCAGTACTTC
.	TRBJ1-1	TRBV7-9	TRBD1	CASREGQGLVAFF	TGTGCCAGCAGGGAGGGACAGGGATTGGTAGCTTTCTTT
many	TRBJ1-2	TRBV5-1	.	CASSLGEYYGYTF	TGCGCCAGCAGCTTGGGAGAATACTATGGCTACACCTTC
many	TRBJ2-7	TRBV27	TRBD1	CASSLLGTGSHEQYF	TGTGCCAGCAGTTTATTAGGGACAGGGTCCCACGAGCAGTACTTC
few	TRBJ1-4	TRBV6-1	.	CASSPLEPLRDITLSTNEKLFF	TGTGCCAGCAGCCCTCTCGAGCCCCTTCGGGATATCACATTATCAACTAATGAAAAACTGTTTTTT
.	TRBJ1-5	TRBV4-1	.	CASSDWDGGGQPQHF	TGCGCCAGCAGTGATTGGGACGGAGGTGGGCAGCCCCAGCATTTT
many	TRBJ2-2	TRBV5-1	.	CASRGLGGGELFF	TGCGCCAGCAGGGGCCTGGGCGGCGGGGAGCTGTTTTTT
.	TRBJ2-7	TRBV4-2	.	CASCQASGKINEQYF	TGTGCCAGCTGCCAGGCTTCCGGGAAGATCAATGAGCAGTACTTC
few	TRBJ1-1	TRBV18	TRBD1	CASSPPLGQGSTEAFF	TGTGCCAGCTCACCACCTTTGGGACAGGGCAGCACTGAAGCTTTCTTT
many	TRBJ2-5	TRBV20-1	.	CSAGTPRGAQETQYF	TGCAGTGCTGGAACACCTCGGGGGGCACAAGAGACCCAGTACTTC
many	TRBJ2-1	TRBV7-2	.	CASSLEGYNNEQFF	TGTGCCAGCAGCTTAGAAGGCTACAACAATGAGCAGTTCTTC
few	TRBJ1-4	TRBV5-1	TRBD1	CASSFSGQGSNEKLFF	TGCGCCAGCAGCTTCTCGGGACAGGGGTCAAATGAAAAACTGTTTTTT
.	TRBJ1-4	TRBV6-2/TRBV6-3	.	CASSSSSNEKLFF	TGTGCCAGCAGTAGCAGCTCTAATGAAAAACTGTTTTTT
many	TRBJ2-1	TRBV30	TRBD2	CAWTSGGAGEQFF	TGTGCCTGGACTAGCGGGGGGGCAGGTGAGCAGTTCTTC
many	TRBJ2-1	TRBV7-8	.	CASSLGPQSYNEQFF	TGTGCCAGCAGCTTAGGACCACAATCCTACAATGAGCAGTTCTTC
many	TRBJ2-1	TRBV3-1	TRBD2	CASRPSGGQNNEQFF	TGTGCCAGCAGACCGAGCGGGGGGCAAAACAATGAGCAGTTCTTC
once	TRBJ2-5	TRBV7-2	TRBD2	CVSSSGTSVETQDF	TGTGTCAGCAGCTCCGGGACTAGCGTGGAGACCCAGGACTTC
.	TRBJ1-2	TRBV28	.	CASNSGTTGYTF	TGTGCCAGCAACTCCGGGACCACTGGCTACACCTTC
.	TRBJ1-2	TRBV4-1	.	CASSQDSREYYGYTF	TGCGCCAGCAGCCAAGATTCGCGGGAATACTATGGCTACACCTTC
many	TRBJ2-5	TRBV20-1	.	CSARDPTDYQETQYF	TGCAGTGCTAGAGATCCCACAGACTACCAAGAGACCCAGTACTTC
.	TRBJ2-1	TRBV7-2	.	CASGGWGPAGPNEQFF	TGTGCCAGCGGCGGCTGGGGACCAGCGGGCCCCAATGAGCAGTTCTTC
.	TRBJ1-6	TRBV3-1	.	CASGWTARDSPLHF	TGTGCCAGCGGCTGGACAGCGAGGGATTCACCCCTCCACTTT
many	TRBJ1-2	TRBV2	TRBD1	CASMGQGSLYGYTF	TGTGCCAGCATGGGACAGGGAAGTCTCTATGGCTACACCTTC
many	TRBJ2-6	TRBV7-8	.	CASSLVPVSGANVLTF	TGTGCCAGCAGCTTAGTACCGGTCTCTGGGGCCAACGTCCTGACTTTC
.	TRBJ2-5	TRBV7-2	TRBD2	CASSRRGGVETQYF	TGTGCCAGCAGCCGGCGGGGGGGTGTGGAGACCCAGTACTTC
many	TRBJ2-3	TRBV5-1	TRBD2	CASSSYGTSAQQGDTQYF	TGCGCCAGCAGCAGCTACGGGACTAGCGCCCAGCAGGGAGATACGCAGTATTTT
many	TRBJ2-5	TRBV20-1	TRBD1	CSARRTGDTQETQYF	TGCAGTGCTAGACGGACAGGGGATACCCAAGAGACCCAGTACTTC
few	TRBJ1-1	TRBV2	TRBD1	CASMDRAYKATEAFF	TGTGCCAGCATGGACAGGGCATACAAGGCCACTGAAGCTTTCTTT
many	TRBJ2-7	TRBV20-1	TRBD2	CSANPGLGVYEQYF	TGCAGTGCTAACCCGGGACTAGGAGTTTACGAGCAGTACTTC